Detailed here is one TCR beta chain. This entry belongs to a study of blood T cells in healthy people across ages. A J-beta primer mix and a sample-barcoded 5' primer were used in a second PCR of about 7 to 12 cycles. Via MiXCR, TCRdb re-called the 5' RACE reads, giving one row per CDR3 protein. The repertoire holds some 760,000 distinct CDR3 sequences, with 25% as singletons. These data were also filed under a second study, of T cells of mothers and their children.

This receptor was obtained from a boy aged 5 to 17 in good health. Sequencing used blood.

The CDR3 nucleotides read TGTGCCAGCAGCTCCCGGACTAGCGAAAGCACAGATACGCAGTATTTT. It specifies CASSSRTSESTDTQYF. V gene TRBV7-2 combines with J gene TRBJ2-3, with 9 bases aligning to TRBD2. The CDR3 runs 16 residues. The germline V gene has CDR1 SGHTA and CDR2 FQGNSA. V shed 4 bases, J shed 0 bases, and the junction held 5 bases outside the gene matches.